This T cell receptor (beta chain) was sequenced for a study of cytomegalovirus exposure and HLA in healthy donors. Study observations and caveats: In vitro assays verified that three CMV-associated chains recognized CMV antigens specifically.

The J segment lost 14 bases and the V segment lost 7 bases, leaving 16 bases of the junction unmatched. This CDR3 has 14 amino acids. Germline V CDR1 and CDR2: LNHDA, SQIVND (reference sequence). PCR involved 60 Vbeta and 13 Jbeta primers. Here immunoSEQ multiplex PCR was the method, and the copy in TCRdb shows in-frame clones only, minus some. The sample includes under 250,000 clones. On this clone: What it recognizes is unknown.

Sequenced material: PBMCs. The sequence was obtained from a girl aged 2 to 10 in good health and CMV-seropositive. The J gene is TRBJ2-1, the V gene TRBV19; 8 bases map to TRBD2. CDR3 in amino acids: CASIFGGASGPKFF. In DNA, the CDR3 is TGTGCCAGTATCTTCGGGGGGGCTTCGGGCCCTAAGTTCTTC.